The present TCR beta chain was sequenced within a study of STAT5B mutations in CD4+ large granular lymphocyte leukemia. Concerning this clone: No antigen is known for it.

Study-wide results and limits: 8/27 top patient clones versus 2/35 control clones were TRBV06-family. Main leukemic clonotypes were patient-specific, but about 26% appeared at low frequency elsewhere.

Here immunoSEQ multiplex PCR was the method, and the copy in TCRdb shows in-frame clones only, minus some. Seen here are roughly 36,000 clones, 69% observed once, and the top ten hold approximately 2.5%. Trimming cost V 5 bases and J 7 bases, with 15 bases left between them. Germline lookup yields CDR1 SGHTA and CDR2 FQGNSA. The CDR3 is 15 residues long. This sequence originates from a human donor in good health. V and J are TRBV7-2 and TRBJ1-6; D is ambiguous. Source material: CD4+ T cells from blood buffy coats. The CDR3 region has the DNA TGTGCCAGCAGCATCCGACCTAATTCCAATTCACCCCTCCACTTT. It encodes CASSIRPNSNSPLHF.